The rows below give T cell receptor beta chains drawn from one sample of a study of OX40 agonist ivuxolimab in advanced cancers. Libraries were prepared by immunoSEQ multiplex PCR; TCRdb keeps only in-frame clonotypes and omits some of them. The top ten hold roughly 0.6% of the sample, which has about 60,000 clones, 80% to 85% seen once. The sample in question was CD4+ or CD8+ T cells sorted from blood, obtained in a trial of the OX40 agonist ivuxolimab. Source of these receptors: an adult with an advanced solid tumor such as melanoma, head and neck, liver or kidney cancer. Both conserved end residues are part of each CDR3. The D gene is left open where the match is weak. Rows give clone size only sometimes, using once, few, many, or a class for an expanded clone.

j_gene	v_gene	d_gene	abundance	CDR3nt	CDR3aa
TRBJ1-1	TRBV6-6	NA	few	TGTGCCAGCAACAGGAGAACTAACACTGAAGCTTTCTTT	CASNRRTNTEAFF
TRBJ2-7	TRBV7-8	TRBD2	once	TGTGCCAGCAGCTGGGGCGGGACTAGAAACTACGAGCAGTACTTC	CASSWGGTRNYEQYF
TRBJ1-5	TRBV2	NA	NA	TGTGCCAGCAGTGAAGGTGAGGGGGGACAGCCCCAGCATTTT	CASSEGEGGQPQHF
TRBJ2-7	TRBV30	NA	NA	TGTGCCTGGACCCCGGCGGGTGCCTACGAGCAGTACTTC	CAWTPAGAYEQYF
TRBJ1-5	TRBV28	NA	few	TGTGCCAGCAGTGGCAATCAGCCCCAGCATTTT	CASSGNQPQHF
TRBJ1-5	TRBV28	NA	NA	TGTGCCAGCAGTTTCGGGGGTTCGGGTCAGCCCCAGCATTTT	CASSFGGSGQPQHF
TRBJ2-2	TRBV28	NA	once	TGTGCCAGCAGCCACCTCTTGGGGGCCCCCACGGGGGAGCTGTTTTTT	CASSHLLGAPTGELFF
TRBJ1-6	TRBV5-6	NA	NA	TGTGCCAGCAGCCGCCCCACAGGCATAAGGACCCTCCACTTT	CASSRPTGIRTLHF
TRBJ2-1	TRBV19	TRBD2	NA	TGTGCCAGTCGCCGGACTAGCGGGCTCAACAATGAGCAGTTCTTC	CASRRTSGLNNEQFF
TRBJ1-2	TRBV29-1	NA	NA	TGCAGCGGTGGCGGAGGTAACTATGGCTACACCTTC	CSGGGGNYGYTF
TRBJ1-4	TRBV7-6	TRBD1	NA	TGTGCCAGCAGCTCTGGACAGGGTAATGAAAAACTGTTTTTT	CASSSGQGNEKLFF
TRBJ1-2	TRBV6-5	TRBD1	NA	TGTGCCTCCAGCGGGGTGACAGGGTTTTATGGCTACACCTTC	CASSGVTGFYGYTF
TRBJ1-2	TRBV28	NA	few	TGTGCCAGCAGGGGGGAGTCGGGTACTAACTATGGCTACACCTTC	CASRGESGTNYGYTF
TRBJ1-5	TRBV19	TRBD1	NA	TGTGCCAGTAGTTCGGCGGGGACAGGGCTACAGCCCCAGCATTTT	CASSSAGTGLQPQHF
TRBJ1-1	TRBV11-2	NA	NA	TGTGCCAGCAGCGGTCTACGGCAACCAAATGAAGCTTTCTTT	CASSGLRQPNEAFF
TRBJ2-5	TRBV5-1	TRBD2	NA	TGCGCCAGCAGCTTGGCCCTAGCGGGAGAAGAGACCCAGTACTTC	CASSLALAGEETQYF
TRBJ2-7	TRBV18	TRBD1	NA	TGTGCCAGCTCACCAGGACAGGGGGCGAGGGAGCAGTACTTC	CASSPGQGAREQYF
TRBJ1-3	TRBV7-2	NA	NA	TGTGCCAGCAGCTTCGCGCGGGGGGCGCGGAACTCTGGAAACACCATATATTTT	CASSFARGARNSGNTIYF
TRBJ2-3	TRBV5-1	TRBD2	NA	TGCGCCAGCAACATGGGGGGGTTAGTAGATACGCAGTATTTT	CASNMGGLVDTQYF
TRBJ2-7	TRBV25-1	NA	few	TGTGCCAGTGGTGGGGGCTACGAGCAGTACTTC	CASGGGYEQYF
TRBJ2-1	TRBV6-6	TRBD2	NA	TGTGCCAGCAGCGAAAGCGGGGCTGTCAATGAGCAGTTCTTC	CASSESGAVNEQFF
TRBJ2-2	TRBV6-5	NA	NA	TGTGCCAGCTCTAGCTACCGGGAGCTGTTTTTT	CASSSYRELFF
TRBJ2-2	TRBV18	NA	NA	TGTGCCAGCTCACGCGGACAGACCGGGGAGCTGTTTTTT	CASSRGQTGELFF
TRBJ2-3	TRBV5-1	TRBD1	NA	TGCGCCAGCGGTCGACAGGGAGCAGATACGCAGTATTTT	CASGRQGADTQYF
TRBJ2-7	TRBV5-1	NA	NA	TGCGCCAGCAGCTTGGAGCCAGGGGGGGACTACGAGCAGTACTTC	CASSLEPGGDYEQYF
TRBJ2-1	TRBV9	TRBD2	NA	TGTGCCAGCAGCGCTAGCGGGGGGCCCGGCAATGAGCAGTTCTTC	CASSASGGPGNEQFF
TRBJ2-1	TRBV29-1	TRBD1	NA	TGCAGCGTTGAGGCGTCCGGGACAGGATCCCTCTCCTACAATGAGCAGTTCTTC	CSVEASGTGSLSYNEQFF
TRBJ2-7	TRBV10-3	NA	NA	TGTGCCATCAGTGAGGTCGGCAGAGAGGACGAGCAGTACTTC	CAISEVGREDEQYF
TRBJ1-6	TRBV4-1	TRBD1	few	TGCGCCAGCAGCCAAGGGTCAGGGGGGAGCTCCTATAATTCACCCCTCCACTTT	CASSQGSGGSSYNSPLHF
TRBJ1-2	TRBV30	TRBD1	NA	TGTGCCTGGAGATGGACAGGAGGGTATGGCTACACCTTC	CAWRWTGGYGYTF
TRBJ1-2	TRBV30	NA	NA	TGTGCCTGGAGTGGGGACCGAGGAGGGAAAAACTATGGCTACACCTTC	CAWSGDRGGKNYGYTF
TRBJ2-2	TRBV2	NA	NA	TGTGCCAGCAGGCTCCGGGACGGGAACACCGGGGAGCTGTTTTTT	CASRLRDGNTGELFF
TRBJ2-7	TRBV7-2	TRBD1	NA	TGTGCCAGCAGCCAACAATGGACAGGTAGCGAGCAGTACTTC	CASSQQWTGSEQYF
TRBJ1-4	TRBV5-4	NA	NA	TGTGCCAGCACCAAGGGAAAGGGGAATGAAAAACTGTTTTTT	CASTKGKGNEKLFF
TRBJ2-6	TRBV5-5	NA	NA	TGTGCCAGCAGCTATGAGGGGGGCTCTGGGGCCAACGTCCTGACTTTC	CASSYEGGSGANVLTF
TRBJ1-5	TRBV19	TRBD1	NA	TGTGCCAGTAGTACAAGACAGGGTGGGCCCCAGCATTTT	CASSTRQGGPQHF
TRBJ1-1	TRBV25-1	TRBD1	NA	TGTGCCAGCAGGACAGACAGGGTTATCACTGAAGCTTTCTTT	CASRTDRVITEAFF
TRBJ1-2	TRBV7-2	NA	NA	TGTGCCAGCAGCTTAGGCGGTAACTATGGCTACACCTTC	CASSLGGNYGYTF
TRBJ2-2	TRBV21-1	NA	NA	TGTGCCAGCAGCCGTCCCGGGACAGGGGGAAGTGGCGGGGAGCTGTTTTTT	CASSRPGTGGSGGELFF
TRBJ1-2	TRBV6-5	TRBD1	NA	TGTGCCAGCAGCTACTCAATATGGGACAGGGAGTATGGCTACACCTTC	CASSYSIWDREYGYTF
TRBJ2-4	TRBV7-2	NA	NA	TGTGCCAGCAGTCAAGCCGGGGCAGGCCTTAGTCTAGCCAAAAACATTCAGTACTTC	CASSQAGAGLSLAKNIQYF
TRBJ2-7	TRBV6-6	NA	NA	TGTGCCAGCGGGGGGTACGAGCAGTACTTC	CASGGYEQYF